Listed here are 2 T cell receptor beta chains from one sample, sequenced in a study of shared clonotypes between healthy human individuals (TCRdb year 2020). The method was the immunoSEQ multiplex PCR assay. As stored in TCRdb, this immuneACCESS dataset retains in-frame rearrangements with V and J assigned. A fraction of the clones does not appear; measured against another copy, unresolved V genes explain less than half of the discrepancy, and the remainder lacks a known reason. For this sample there are over a million clones; approximately 80% appear just once. Under 0.8% of the sample rests with the top ten. Sequenced input: memory CD4+ T cells from PBMCs. The sample's cell subset or site, from its label and the paper: CD45RA-negative fraction. Source of these receptors: a man between 18 and 35 years old in good health. Some clones in this sample may be carry-over from other donors' samples.

The chain is built from TRBV29-1 and TRBJ1-2; D ambiguous. The V gene's germline CDR1 is SQVTM and CDR2 ANQGSEA. V lost 3 bases and J lost 0, with 11 bases in between. The CDR3 has 14 residues. In nucleotides, the CDR3 is TGCAGCGTTGACACTACGAAACCTAACTATGGCTACACCTTC. This sequence encodes CSVDTTKPNYGYTF.

V usage is TRBV7-8 and J usage is TRBJ1-2; the match to TRBD1 covers 9 bases. The CDR3 runs to 13 residues. Trimming cost V 5 bases and J 4 bases; bases outside gene matches: 2. CDR1 and CDR2 from the germline V gene are SGHVS and FQNEAQ. The CDR3 DNA follows: TGTGCCAGCAGCCAGGACAGGGGCTATGGCTACACCTTC. Protein product: CASSQDRGYGYTF.